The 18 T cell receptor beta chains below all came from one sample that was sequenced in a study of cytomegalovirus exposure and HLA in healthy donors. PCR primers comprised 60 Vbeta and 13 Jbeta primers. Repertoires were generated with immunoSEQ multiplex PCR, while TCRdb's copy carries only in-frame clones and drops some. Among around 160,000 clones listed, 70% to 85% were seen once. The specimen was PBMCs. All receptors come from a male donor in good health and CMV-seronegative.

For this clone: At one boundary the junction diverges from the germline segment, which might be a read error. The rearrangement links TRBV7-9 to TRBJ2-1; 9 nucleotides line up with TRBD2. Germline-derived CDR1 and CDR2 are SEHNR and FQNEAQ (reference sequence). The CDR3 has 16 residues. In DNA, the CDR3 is TGTGCCGGCAGCTTAGTAGCGGGAGTTCCCTACAATGAGCAGTTCTTC. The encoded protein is CAGSLVAGVPYNEQFF.

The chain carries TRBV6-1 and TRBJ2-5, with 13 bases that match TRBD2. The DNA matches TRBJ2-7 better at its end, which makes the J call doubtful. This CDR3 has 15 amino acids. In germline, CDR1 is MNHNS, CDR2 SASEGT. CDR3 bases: TGTGCCAGCATACTAGCGGGAGGGGGGTCCTACGAGCAGTACTTC. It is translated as CASILAGGGSYEQYF.

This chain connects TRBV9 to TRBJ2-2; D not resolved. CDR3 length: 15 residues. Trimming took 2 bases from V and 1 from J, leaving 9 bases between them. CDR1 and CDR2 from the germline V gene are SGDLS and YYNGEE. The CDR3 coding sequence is TGTGCCAGCAGCGTGGCAAGACTGAACACCGGGGAGCTGTTTTTT. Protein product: CASSVARLNTGELFF.

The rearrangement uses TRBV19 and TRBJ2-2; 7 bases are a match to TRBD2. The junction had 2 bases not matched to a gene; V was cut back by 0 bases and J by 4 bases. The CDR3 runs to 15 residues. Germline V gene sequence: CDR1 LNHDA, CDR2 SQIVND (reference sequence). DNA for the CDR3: TGTGCCAGTAGTATAGAAGCGGGGTCCACCGGGGAGCTGTTTTTT. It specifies CASSIEAGSTGELFF. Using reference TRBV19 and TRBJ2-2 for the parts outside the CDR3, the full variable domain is DGGITQSPKYLFRKEGQNVTLSCEQNLNHDAMYWYRQDPGQGLRLIYYSQIVNDFQKGDIAEGYSVSREKKESFPLTVTSAQKNPTAFYLCASSIEAGSTGELFFGEGSRLTVL.

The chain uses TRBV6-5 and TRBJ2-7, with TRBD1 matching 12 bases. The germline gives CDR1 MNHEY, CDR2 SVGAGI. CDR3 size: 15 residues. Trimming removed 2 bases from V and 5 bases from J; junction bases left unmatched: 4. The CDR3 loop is CASSYGTGGLDEQYF. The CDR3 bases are TGTGCCAGCAGTTACGGGACAGGGGGCCTGGACGAGCAGTACTTC.

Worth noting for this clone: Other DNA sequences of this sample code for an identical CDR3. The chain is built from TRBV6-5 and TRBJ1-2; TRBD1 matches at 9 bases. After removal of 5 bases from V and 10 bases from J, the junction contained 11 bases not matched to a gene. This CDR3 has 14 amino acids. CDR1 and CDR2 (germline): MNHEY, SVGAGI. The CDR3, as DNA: TGTGCCAGCAGTCTCCTACAGGGGGCGGTTGACTACACCTTC. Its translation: CASSLLQGAVDYTF.

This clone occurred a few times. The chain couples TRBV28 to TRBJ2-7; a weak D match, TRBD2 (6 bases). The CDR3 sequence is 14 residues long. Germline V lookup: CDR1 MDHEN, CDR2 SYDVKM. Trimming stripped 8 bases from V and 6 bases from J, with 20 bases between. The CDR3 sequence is CASRRGGFMREQYF. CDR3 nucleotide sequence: TGTGCCAGCCGGCGGGGTGGTTTTATGCGCGAGCAGTACTTC.

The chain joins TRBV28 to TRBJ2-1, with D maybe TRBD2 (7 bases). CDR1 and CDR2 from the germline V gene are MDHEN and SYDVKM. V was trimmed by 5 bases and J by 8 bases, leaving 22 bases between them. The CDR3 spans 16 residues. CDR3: CASSPGGGSVRDEQFF. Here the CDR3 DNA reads TGTGCCAGCAGTCCGGGGGGCGGGAGTGTGAGGGATGAGCAGTTCTTC.

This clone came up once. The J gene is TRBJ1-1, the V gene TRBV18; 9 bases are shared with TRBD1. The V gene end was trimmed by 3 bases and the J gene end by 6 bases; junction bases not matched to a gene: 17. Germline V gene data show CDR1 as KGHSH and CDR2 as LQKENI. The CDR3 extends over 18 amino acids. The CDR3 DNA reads TGTGCCAGCTCACCCCCAGGGACAGGGTTCGCCGGATTATCTGAAGCTTTCTTT. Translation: CASSPPGTGFAGLSEAFF.

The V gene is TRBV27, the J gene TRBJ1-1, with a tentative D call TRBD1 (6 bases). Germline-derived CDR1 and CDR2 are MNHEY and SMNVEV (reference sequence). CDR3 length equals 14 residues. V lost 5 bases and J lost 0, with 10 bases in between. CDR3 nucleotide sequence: TGTGCCAGCAGTACCACAGGGATGAACACTGAAGCTTTCTTT. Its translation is CASSTTGMNTEAFF.

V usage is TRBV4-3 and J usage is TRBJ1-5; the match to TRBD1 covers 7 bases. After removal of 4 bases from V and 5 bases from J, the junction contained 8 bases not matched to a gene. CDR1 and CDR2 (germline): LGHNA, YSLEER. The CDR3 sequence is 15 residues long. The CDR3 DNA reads TGCGCCAGCAGCCCCTCTGACAGGGTGGATCAGCCCCAGCATTTT. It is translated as CASSPSDRVDQPQHF.

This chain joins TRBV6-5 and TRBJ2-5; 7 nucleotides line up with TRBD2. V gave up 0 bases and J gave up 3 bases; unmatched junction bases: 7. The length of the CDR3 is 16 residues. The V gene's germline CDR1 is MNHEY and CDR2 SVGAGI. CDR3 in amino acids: CASSYSRGTIKETQYF. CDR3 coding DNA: TGTGCCAGCAGTTACTCGCGGGGGACTATTAAAGAGACCCAGTACTTC.

CDR3: CASASHFSNQPQHF. Written as DNA, the CDR3 is TGTGCCAGCGCGAGCCACTTTAGCAATCAGCCCCAGCATTTT. The genes are TRBV5-6 and TRBJ1-5; D unclear. Germline CDR1 reads SGHDT; CDR2 reads YYEEEE. V was shortened by 7 bases and J by 0 bases, with 11 bases between the two germline ends. The CDR3 contains 14 residues.

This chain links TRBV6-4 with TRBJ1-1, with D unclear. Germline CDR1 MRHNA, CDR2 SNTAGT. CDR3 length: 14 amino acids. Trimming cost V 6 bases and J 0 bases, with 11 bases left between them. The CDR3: CASRGSPLNTEAFF. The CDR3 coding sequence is TGTGCCAGCAGGGGCTCCCCGTTGAACACTGAAGCTTTCTTT.

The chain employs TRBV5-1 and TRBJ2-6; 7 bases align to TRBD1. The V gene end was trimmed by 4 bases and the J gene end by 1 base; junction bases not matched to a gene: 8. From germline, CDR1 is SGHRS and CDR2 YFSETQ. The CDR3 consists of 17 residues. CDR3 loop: CASSPGTVLSGANVLTF. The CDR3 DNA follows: TGCGCCAGCAGCCCTGGGACAGTACTTTCTGGGGCCAACGTCCTGACTTTC.

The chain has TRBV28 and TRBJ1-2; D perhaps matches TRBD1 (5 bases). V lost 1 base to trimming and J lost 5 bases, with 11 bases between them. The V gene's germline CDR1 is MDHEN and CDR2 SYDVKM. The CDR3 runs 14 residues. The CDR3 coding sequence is TGTGCCAGCAGTTTATATCGGGGGGTATATGGCTACACCTTC. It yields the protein CASSLYRGVYGYTF.

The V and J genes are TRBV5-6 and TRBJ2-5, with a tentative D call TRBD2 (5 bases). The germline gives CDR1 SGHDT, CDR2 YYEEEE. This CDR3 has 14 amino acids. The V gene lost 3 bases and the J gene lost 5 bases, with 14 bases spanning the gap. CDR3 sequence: CASSWRRLGETQYF. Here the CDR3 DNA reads TGTGCCAGCAGCTGGAGGCGACTCGGGGAGACCCAGTACTTC.

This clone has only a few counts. The CDR3 DNA reads TGTGCCAGCAGCATTAGACAGGGGGGGGAGCAGCCCCAGCATTTT. Residues: CASSIRQGGEQPQHF. The V call is TRBV7-2, the J call TRBJ1-5; 9 bases map to TRBD1. The ends lost 5 bases at V and 7 bases at J; junction bases unmatched: 9. Germline CDR1 SGHTA, CDR2 FQGNSA. The CDR3 contains 15 residues.